Shown below are 6 T cell receptor beta chains from a single sample sequenced in a study of blood T cells in healthy people across ages. The use of a sample-barcoded 5' primer and a J-beta primer mix characterized a second PCR of roughly 6 to 11 cycles. TCRdb ran MiXCR on the 5' RACE reads and lists one entry per CDR3 protein. The sample shows more than 800,000 distinct CDR3 sequences, under 30% of them seen only once. Sequenced: blood. Source of these receptors: a woman at least 80 years old in good health.

The chain is built from TRBV2 and TRBJ2-1; D remains ambiguous. The CDR3 has 14 residues. V was clipped by 4 bases and J by 1 base, with 8 bases between them. Per germline, CDR1 SNHLY and CDR2 FYNNEI. Here the CDR3 DNA reads TGTGCCAGCAGTGGAGATAGGTCCTACAATGAGCAGTTCTTC. Translated, it gives CASSGDRSYNEQFF.

The count of this clonotype is one. Compared with germline, one end of the junction differs, possibly owing to a read error. The chain recombines TRBV7-2 with TRBJ2-2, with TRBD2 matching over 7 bases. Germline CDR1 and CDR2: SGHTA and FQGNSA. The CDR3 consists of 16 residues. The CDR3 sequence is CVSSLTSGENTGELFF. DNA for the CDR3: TGTGTCAGCAGCTTAACCAGCGGGGAGAACACCGGGGAGCTGTTTTTT.

This clonotype was recorded many times. This chain uses TRBV24-1 with TRBJ2-1; 9 bases line up with TRBD1. There are 16 residues in the CDR3. CDR1 and CDR2 from the germline V gene are KGHDR and SFDVKD. Trimming took 5 bases from V and 6 from J; bases not matched to a gene: 10. The CDR3 DNA reads as TGTGCCACCAGTGTCACCGGGACAGGGATACCCAATGAGCAGTTCTTC. It specifies CATSVTGTGIPNEQFF.

Concerning this clonotype: A much larger clone lies a single base off, so this may be a read error. This chain uses TRBV7-9 with TRBJ2-1, with 15 bases that match TRBD2. Germline V CDR1 and CDR2: SEHNR, FQNEAQ (reference sequence). This CDR3 has 17 residues. V was clipped by 5 bases and J by 7 bases; unmatched bases: 9. CDR3 DNA: TGTGCCAGCAGCCCAAGGGAGGGACTAGCGGGGGGAAATGAGCAGTTCTTC. Translated: CASSPREGLAGGNEQFF.

The CDR3 loop is CASSPQSQIGTDTQYF. DNA of the CDR3: TGTGCCAGCAGCCCTCAGTCGCAGATAGGCACAGATACGCAGTATTTT. This chain uses TRBV7-8 with TRBJ2-3; D is unclear. V was shortened by 5 bases and J by 1 base, with 16 bases between the two germline ends. The germline CDR1 and CDR2 sequences are SGHVS and FQNEAQ. The CDR3 is made up of 16 amino acids.

This clonotype showed up many times. V and J are TRBV11-2 and TRBJ2-3; D is unclear. The V gene's germline CDR1 is SGHAT and CDR2 FQNNGV. The CDR3 is 13 residues long. Trimming pared 1 base from V and 6 bases from J, leaving 8 bases between. Here the CDR3 reads CASSLALEDTQYF. The CDR3 coding sequence is TGTGCCAGCAGCTTAGCGCTGGAGGATACGCAGTATTTT.